One sample yielded the 12 T cell receptor beta chains listed below, sequenced in a study of blood T cell repertoires in COVID-19. The repertoire was sequenced with immunoSEQ multiplex PCR; TCRdb's copy has only in-frame clones and lacks some. The sample has 250,000 or so clones, around 84% seen once. The source material was peripheral blood. These receptors all come from a woman in her 40s who had recovered from COVID-19.

In its sample, this clone was seen once. This rearrangement joins TRBV19 to TRBJ2-2, with D maybe TRBD2 (5 bases). Trimming took 3 bases from V and 5 from J, leaving 10 bases between them. The CDR3 loop spans 14 amino acids. CDR1 is LNHDA, CDR2 SQIVND, per germline (reference sequence). In nucleotides, the CDR3 is TGTGCCAGTAGTATTCGGGGTCAAACCGGGGAGCTGTTTTTT. The encoded protein is CASSIRGQTGELFF.

The V call is TRBV30, the J call TRBJ1-6; tentative D call: TRBD1 (5 bases). This CDR3 region has 14 residues. V shed 0 bases and J shed 9 bases, with 12 bases lying between them. In germline, CDR1 is GTSNPN, CDR2 SVGIG (reference sequence). CDR3 nucleotides: TGTGCCTGGAGTGTAGGAGACAGACGTTCACCCCTCCACTTT. It codes for CAWSVGDRRSPLHF.

The chain is built from TRBV9 and TRBJ2-5; 7 nucleotides agree with TRBD2. The length of the CDR3 is 16 residues. V shed 1 base and J 3 bases; nucleotides not matched to a gene: 9. Germline lookup yields CDR1 SGDLS and CDR2 YYNGEE. The CDR3 reads CASSVSGGGREETQYF. The CDR3 nucleotides read TGTGCCAGCAGCGTATCGGGCGGGGGTCGAGAAGAGACCCAGTACTTC. Supplemented by reference TRBV9 and TRBJ2-5, the full variable domain reads DSGVTQTPKHLITATGQRVTLRCSPRSGDLSVYWYQQSLDQGLQFLIQYYNGEERAKGNILERFSAQQFPDLHSELNLSSLELGDSALYFCASSVSGGGREETQYFGPGTRLLVL.

The CDR3 DNA reads as TGTGCCAGCAGCACTACTACTAAGTCACCCCTCCACTTT. Protein product: CASSTTTKSPLHF. The V gene is TRBV14, the J gene TRBJ1-6; D is ambiguous. CDR3 length: 13 amino acids. The germline V gene has CDR1 SGHDN and CDR2 FVKESK. V lost 5 bases to trimming and J lost 10 bases, with 12 bases between them.

This chain connects TRBV12-3 or TRBV12-4 to TRBJ2-5, with a tentative D call TRBD2 (7 bases). Trimming removed 6 bases at V and 5 bases at J, with 13 bases between. CDR3 length equals 13 residues. DNA for the CDR3: TGTGCCAGCAGCAGGGAGGGGGTCGAGACCCAGTACTTC. It codes for CASSREGVETQYF.

J is TRBJ1-6 and V is TRBV12-3 or TRBV12-4; D remains unclear. The CDR3 extends over 13 amino acids. V was shortened by 5 bases and J by 7 bases, with 9 bases between the two germline ends. CDR3 region: CASSIFENSPLHF. The CDR3 DNA reads as TGTGCCAGCAGTATATTTGAGAATTCACCCCTCCACTTT.

V gene TRBV5-1 combines with J gene TRBJ2-7; TRBD1 matches at 8 bases. Trimming at V came to 4 bases and at J to 1 base, leaving 10 bases not matched to a gene. The CDR3 sequence is 16 residues long. CDR1 and CDR2 (germline): SGHRS, YFSETQ. This CDR3 is CASSMDRDRISYEQYF. The CDR3 nucleotides are TGCGCCAGCAGCATGGACCGGGACAGGATATCCTACGAGCAGTACTTC.

The chain is built from TRBV5-4 and TRBJ2-1; 8 bases align to TRBD2. V lost 0 bases to trimming and J lost 2 bases; unmatched junction nucleotides: 1. The CDR3 totals 15 residues. Looked up from germline, CDR1 is SGHNT and CDR2 is YYREEE (reference sequence). The chain's CDR3 is CASSLAAGAYNEQFF. The DNA for the CDR3 is TGTGCCAGCAGCTTGGCAGCGGGGGCCTACAATGAGCAGTTCTTC. The entire variable domain, with the rest obtained from reference TRBV5-4 and TRBJ2-1, is as follows: ETGVTQSPTHLIKTRGQQVTLRCSSQSGHNTVSWYQQALGQGPQFIFQYYREEENGRGNFPPRFSGLQFPNYSSELNVNALELDDSALYLCASSLAAGAYNEQFFGPGTRLTVL.

This clone has a handful of counts. The chain joins TRBV19 to TRBJ1-1, with a tentative D call TRBD1 (5 bases). This CDR3 is 13 amino acids long. Trimming took 3 bases from V and 1 from J, leaving 6 bases between them. Germline CDR1 LNHDA, CDR2 SQIVND (reference sequence). The CDR3 loop reads CASSIGANTEAFF. The CDR3 DNA follows: TGTGCCAGTAGTATTGGGGCGAACACTGAAGCTTTCTTT.

Regarding this clone: An end of the junction differs from the germline gene, which may be a read error. This chain links TRBV7-9 with TRBJ2-7; 7 positions match TRBD1. Per the germline V gene, CDR1 is SEHNR and CDR2 is FQNEAQ (reference sequence). This CDR3 is built from 11 residues. In DNA, the CDR3 is TGTGCCAGCAGCTCCACGACAGGGAATGTATTC. This encodes CASSSTTGNVF.

In this sample, this clone turned up once. The chain uses TRBV7-2 and TRBJ1-4; 11 bases are shared with TRBD1. Germline values: CDR1 SGHTA, CDR2 FQGNSA. CDR3 length: 17 residues. Trimming took 5 bases from V and 8 from J; bases not matched to a gene: 13. The CDR3 spells CASSPTLGQGADEKLFF. CDR3 bases: TGTGCCAGCAGCCCAACCCTTGGACAGGGGGCGGACGAAAAACTGTTTTTT.

The chain is built from TRBV4-1 and TRBJ2-1, with 9 nucleotides matching TRBD1. Germline loops: CDR1 MGHRA, CDR2 YSYEKL. The V segment lost 4 bases and the J segment 6 bases; nucleotides outside the gene matches: 4. The CDR3 consists of 14 residues. CDR3 sequence: CASSRTGGLNEQFF. The CDR3 DNA follows: TGCGCCAGCAGCCGAACAGGGGGCCTCAATGAGCAGTTCTTC.